The 31 T cell receptor beta chains given below trace back to one sample, sequenced in a study of CD8 T cells in ankylosing spondylitis. TCRdb re-analysed the 5' RACE reads in MiXCR, keeping a single row per CDR3 protein. This table has around 90,000 distinct CDR3 sequences, roughly 30% appearing once. Input material: blood, either unsorted or a sorted T cell fraction (not recorded which). These receptors were taken from a male donor with ankylosing spondylitis or in good health (not recorded which).

The rearrangement joins TRBV29-1 to TRBJ2-6; 10 bases agree with TRBD1. The length of the CDR3 is 15 residues. Germline CDR1 reads SQVTM; CDR2 reads ANQGSEA. With 3 bases clipped from V and 3 bases from J, the junction kept 2 bases outside the gene matches. The DNA of the CDR3 is TGCAGCGTTGACGGGACAGGGGATGGGGCCAACGTCCTGACTTTC. Translation gives CSVDGTGDGANVLTF.

The chain uses TRBV6-5 and TRBJ2-7; TRBD2 matches at 7 bases. With 2 bases clipped from V and 0 bases from J, the junction kept 7 bases outside the gene matches. Germline V gene data show CDR1 as MNHEY and CDR2 as SVGAGI. The CDR3 is made up of 16 amino acids. The CDR3 DNA reads TGTGCCAGCAGTTACGGAACTAGCGCGAGCTCCTACGAGCAGTACTTC. Amino acids: CASSYGTSASSYEQYF.

This clonotype showed up many times. The genes are TRBV9 and TRBJ1-1; D call uncertain. V was clipped by 0 bases and J by 5 bases, with 8 bases between them. In germline, CDR1 is SGDLS, CDR2 YYNGEE. The CDR3 covers 13 residues. CDR3 protein: CASSVEVDTEAFF. Here the CDR3 DNA reads TGTGCCAGCAGCGTAGAGGTCGATACTGAAGCTTTCTTT.

The table lists this clonotype with a count of one. CDR3 sequence reads: CASSLLRNWIDSHTQYF. In DNA, the CDR3 is TGTGCCAGCAGCTTGCTTAGAAACTGGATCGACAGTCATACGCAGTATTTT. This chain connects TRBV5-6 to TRBJ2-3; possibly TRBD1 for D (5 bases). The CDR3 consists of 17 residues. Deletions cut 1 base from V and 7 bases from J, with 22 bases between. The germline CDR1 and CDR2 sequences are SGHDT and YYEEEE.

The V gene is TRBV12-3 or TRBV12-4, the J gene TRBJ2-1; D gene ambiguous. The length of the CDR3 is 13 residues. Trimming took 3 bases from V and 8 from J, leaving 11 bases between them. The CDR3 spells CASSLKVGYEQFF. CDR3 DNA sequence: TGTGCCAGCAGTTTGAAAGTCGGCTATGAGCAGTTCTTC.

This clonotype was recorded a few times. The V and J genes are TRBV5-1 and TRBJ2-2; 12 bases line up with TRBD2. Trimming removed 4 bases from V and 5 bases from J; junction bases left unmatched: 9. CDR1 and CDR2 (germline): SGHRS, YFSETQ. There are 17 residues in the CDR3. CDR3 coding DNA: TGCGCCAGCAGCCCTCGTCTAGCGGGAGGGCCTACCGGGGAGCTGTTTTTT. Its translation: CASSPRLAGGPTGELFF.

The gene calls are TRBV14 and TRBJ1-2, with D unresolved. The germline V gene has CDR1 SGHDN and CDR2 FVKESK. This CDR3 is 12 amino acids long. Trimming cost V 4 bases and J 4 bases, with 7 bases left between them. The CDR3: CASSPSSYGYTF. CDR3 coding DNA: TGTGCCAGCAGCCCCTCTAGCTATGGCTACACCTTC.

The rearrangement joins TRBV6-1 to TRBJ2-7; D is unclear. The CDR3 consists of 13 residues. CDR1 and CDR2 (germline): MNHNS, SASEGT. Trimming pared 5 bases from V and 5 bases from J, leaving 13 bases between. The CDR3 nucleotides read TGTGCCAGCAGTCAGACGCCACGGGACGAGCAGTACTTC. Amino acid sequence: CASSQTPRDEQYF.

This clonotype has only one observation. A junction boundary mismatches the germline segment, possibly from a read error. The chain uses TRBV28 and TRBJ1-3; D might be TRBD1 (5 bases). CDR3 length equals 16 residues. Germline V lookup: CDR1 MDHEN, CDR2 SYDVKM. The CDR3: CTSTSGAPYSGNTIYF. The CDR3 DNA reads as TGTACCAGCACTTCTGGGGCTCCCTACTCTGGAAACACCATATATTTT.

The J gene is TRBJ1-1, the V gene TRBV29-1; 7 nucleotides agree with TRBD1. V shed 5 bases and J 4 bases; nucleotides not matched to a gene: 10. The CDR3 runs 14 residues. Looked up from germline, CDR1 is SQVTM and CDR2 is ANQGSEA. The CDR3 DNA sequence: TGCAGCGTTTTCGGGACGACAGGGTCCACTGAAGCTTTCTTT. Translation: CSVFGTTGSTEAFF.

The chain links TRBV28 to TRBJ2-7; 8 positions match TRBD1. V lost 10 bases and J lost 1; bases outside the gene matches: 12. CDR3 length equals 15 residues. Germline V gene lookup returns CDR1 MDHEN and CDR2 SYDVKM. The CDR3 region has the DNA TGTGCCACCAGGGATGACAGGGGAATATCCTACGAGCAGTACGTC. It specifies CATRDDRGISYEQYV.

This clonotype turned up a few times. The chain uses TRBV6-5 and TRBJ2-4; D is undetermined. The CDR3 contains 16 residues. Germline V lookup: CDR1 MNHEY, CDR2 SVGAGI. Trimming shortened V by 0 bases and J by 0 bases, and 9 bases separated the two germline ends. The CDR3: CASSYSVHLAKNIQYF. The CDR3 DNA follows: TGTGCCAGCAGTTACTCGGTCCACTTAGCCAAAAACATTCAGTACTTC.

V and J are TRBV20-1 and TRBJ2-6; D possibly corresponds to TRBD1 (6 bases). The CDR3 extends over 16 amino acids. The germline gives CDR1 DFQATT, CDR2 SNEGSKA (reference sequence). Trimming took off 6 bases at V and 0 bases at J, with 15 bases between the two ends. The CDR3 here is CSANDRPYSGANVLTF. CDR3 in DNA: TGCAGTGCAAATGACAGGCCGTACTCTGGGGCCAACGTCCTGACTTTC.

The V call is TRBV6-5, the J call TRBJ2-5; D is perhaps TRBD2 (5 bases). CDR1 is MNHEY, CDR2 SVGAGI, per germline. The CDR3 has 15 amino acids. V shed 6 bases and J shed 5 bases, with 19 bases lying between them. CDR3 nucleotide sequence: TGTGCCAGCAGCTACCCGTCGAACGGGAAGGAGACCCAGTACTTC. Protein sequence: CASSYPSNGKETQYF.

This rearrangement joins TRBV24-1 to TRBJ2-2, with a tentative D call TRBD1 (6 bases). The germline CDR1 and CDR2 sequences are KGHDR and SFDVKD. The ends were cut back, 6 bases at V and 6 bases at J, with 16 bases in the middle. This CDR3 contains 15 residues. The CDR3 protein is CATSRAGANPGELFF. Written as DNA, the CDR3 is TGTGCCACCAGTCGGGCAGGGGCTAACCCCGGGGAGCTGTTTTTT.

The sample holds a few counts of this clonotype. In DNA, the CDR3 is TGTGCCAGCATCAGACAGGGGGCGGCTGAAGCTTTCTTT. Translating gives CASIRQGAAEAFF. The J gene is TRBJ1-1, the V gene TRBV7-9, with 10 bases fitting TRBD1. This CDR3 spans 13 amino acids. Germline values: CDR1 SEHNR, CDR2 FQNEAQ (reference sequence). V gave up 7 bases and J gave up 6 bases; unmatched junction bases: 5. Complete variable domain (other parts from reference TRBV7-9 and TRBJ1-1): DTGVSQNPRHKITKRGQNVTFRCDPISEHNRLYWYRQTLGQGPEFLTYFQNEAQLEKSRLLSDRFSAERPKGSFSTLEIQRTEQGDSAMYLCASIRQGAAEAFFGQGTRLTVV.

This clonotype was seen ten or more times. The CDR3 nucleotides read TGCAGTGCTGGAAGACTAGCGGGGTTACAAGAGACCCAGTACTTC. As protein: CSAGRLAGLQETQYF. The genes are TRBV20-1 and TRBJ2-5, with 11 positions matching TRBD2. Germline trimming cut 5 bases from V and 2 bases from J; bases unmatched to any gene: 7. CDR3 length equals 15 residues. The germline CDR1 and CDR2 sequences are DFQATT and SNEGSKA (reference sequence).

The chain is built from TRBV11-2 and TRBJ2-3, with 16 nucleotides matching TRBD2. Germline assignment: CDR1 SGHAT and CDR2 FQNNGV. V lost 4 bases to trimming and J lost 0 bases; unmatched junction nucleotides: 10. This CDR3 has 20 amino acids. CDR3 DNA sequence: TGTGCCAGCAGCTCCTCTATTGGGACTAGCGGGGGGGTAAGCACAGATACGCAGTATTTT. Its protein is CASSSSIGTSGGVSTDTQYF.

In regard to this clonotype: Germline and junction disagree at one end, which may indicate a read error. CDR3 sequence reads: CASSPRWGQTPLF. The CDR3 DNA reads TGTGCCAGCAGCCCTAGGTGGGGACAGACCCCCCTCTTC. V and J are TRBV12-3 or TRBV12-4 and TRBJ2-7; TRBD1 aligns across 7 bases. This CDR3 has 13 residues.

This clonotype has just a few counts. The chain joins TRBV6-1 to TRBJ2-6, with TRBD1 identical over 7 bases. In germline, CDR1 is MNHNS, CDR2 SASEGT. The V gene end was trimmed by 6 bases and the J gene end by 0 bases; junction bases not matched to a gene: 5. This CDR3 has 16 amino acids. The CDR3 DNA is TGTGCCAGCAGCCTCGGGACAGTCTCTGGGGCCAACGTCCTGACTTTC. It specifies CASSLGTVSGANVLTF.

This clonotype was seen only a few times. The V call is TRBV21-1, the J call TRBJ1-6. TRBV21-1 is assigned pseudogene status. The CDR3 length is 12 residues. The DNA for the CDR3 is TGTGCCAGCAGCAACCAAGATTCACCCCTCCACTTT. It is translated as CASSNQDSPLHF.

The CDR3 reads CASSAMNTEAFF. The CDR3 DNA sequence: TGTGCCAGCAGCGCGATGAACACTGAAGCTTTCTTT. The chain combines TRBV9 with TRBJ1-1; D call uncertain. V was trimmed by 3 bases and J by 0 bases, leaving 3 bases between them. Germline V gene data show CDR1 as SGDLS and CDR2 as YYNGEE. The CDR3 runs to 12 residues.

This clonotype was detected a few times. The chain employs TRBV20-1 and TRBJ2-3; TRBD2 might be the D (6 bases). CDR1 DFQATT and CDR2 SNEGSKA come from the germline V gene (reference sequence). V gave up 2 bases and J gave up 5 bases, with 17 bases separating them. The length of the CDR3 is 15 residues. CDR3 in amino acids: CSARRRETSLDTQYF. The DNA for the CDR3 is TGCAGTGCTAGAAGGAGGGAGACCTCTTTAGATACGCAGTATTTT.

This sequence joins TRBV12-3 or TRBV12-4 and TRBJ2-1; D call uncertain. V was trimmed by 0 bases and J by 15 bases, leaving 9 bases between them. The CDR3 length is 11 residues. The chain's CDR3 is CASSLAVPRFF. In DNA, the CDR3 is TGTGCCAGCAGTTTAGCTGTTCCGCGGTTCTTC.

The J gene is TRBJ2-3, the V gene TRBV15, with D possibly TRBD1 on 5 matching bases. V was trimmed by 5 bases and J by 4 bases, leaving 13 bases between them. Germline values: CDR1 LNHNV, CDR2 YYDKDF (reference sequence). This CDR3 is built from 14 residues. The CDR3 loop is CATSQPPGPDTQYF. Here the CDR3 DNA reads TGTGCCACCAGCCAGCCCCCAGGGCCAGATACGCAGTATTTT.

The chain couples TRBV7-2 to TRBJ2-3; D is unresolved. Trimming left V 1 base short and J 7 bases short, with 9 bases between. This CDR3 is built from 13 residues. The germline gives CDR1 SGHTA, CDR2 FQGNSA. The CDR3 protein is CASSLDGSNTQYF. CDR3 DNA: TGTGCCAGCAGCTTAGACGGGTCGAATACGCAGTATTTT.

The rearrangement links TRBV7-9 to TRBJ1-2; D is possibly TRBD1 (5 bases). Germline CDR1 reads SEHNR; CDR2 reads FQNEAQ (reference sequence). V was clipped by 7 bases and J by 4 bases, with 16 bases between them. The CDR3 spans 14 residues. CDR3 region: CASNRDRVGYGYTF. CDR3 in DNA: TGTGCCAGCAACCGGGACCGAGTCGGCTATGGCTACACCTTC.

The sample holds many counts of this clonotype. The V gene is TRBV20-1, the J gene TRBJ2-3; TRBD1 or TRBD2 may be the D gene (5 bases each). The V gene's germline CDR1 is DFQATT and CDR2 SNEGSKA (reference sequence). This CDR3 is built from 13 residues. Trimming pared 4 bases from V and 0 bases from J, leaving 8 bases between. In nucleotides, the CDR3 is TGCAGTGCTATAAGGGACAGCACAGATACGCAGTATTTT. It is translated as CSAIRDSTDTQYF.

V usage is TRBV5-5 and J usage is TRBJ1-5, with D maybe TRBD1 (5 bases). The CDR3 consists of 14 residues. CDR1 is SGHKS and CDR2 is YYEKEE in the germline V gene (reference sequence). Deletions cut 4 bases from V and 2 bases from J, with 10 bases between. CDR3 sequence: CASSGAPGNQPQHF. The CDR3 region has the DNA TGTGCCAGCAGCGGGGCCCCGGGCAATCAGCCCCAGCATTTT.

In its sample, this clonotype was seen a few times. The CDR3, as DNA: TGTGCCAGCAGCTTGGACCCACCAGGTCAGGGGAGGGATACGCAGTATTTT. It encodes CASSLDPPGQGRDTQYF. The V gene is TRBV5-5, the J gene TRBJ2-3; D assignment may be TRBD1 or TRBD2 (6 bases each). Germline-derived CDR1 and CDR2 are SGHKS and YYEKEE (reference sequence). The length of the CDR3 is 17 residues. Trimming shortened V by 0 bases and J by 6 bases, and 20 bases separated the two germline ends.

This clonotype appeared a few times. The V and J genes are TRBV24-1 and TRBJ2-1; 8 positions agree with TRBD1. Germline lookup yields CDR1 KGHDR and CDR2 SFDVKD. With 3 bases clipped from V and 8 bases from J, the junction kept 11 bases outside the gene matches. The CDR3 contains 16 residues. This chain's CDR3 is CATSDPGQGGTDEQFF. CDR3 sequence (DNA): TGTGCCACCAGTGATCCCGGACAGGGCGGAACGGATGAGCAGTTCTTC.